This TCR beta chain was sequenced for a study of cytomegalovirus exposure and HLA in healthy donors. Overall study results and limits: Rarity characterized most TCR sequences, yet some public TCRs appeared in many donors. The tendency of first-cohort TCR clusters to co-occur in the 100 to 150 validation repertoires was identified by a subsequent analysis. The study labeled 180 or so TCR beta chains cytomegalovirus-associated.

Comment on this clone: What it recognizes is unknown.

The CDR3 is made up of 13 amino acids. Germline CDR1 SGHKS, CDR2 YYEKEE (reference sequence). Trimming removed 5 bases at V and 1 base at J, with 9 bases between. This table comes from immunoSEQ multiplex PCR, and its TCRdb copy is limited to in-frame clones, with some not included. The table has about 190,000 clones, 80% to 85% seen once. The source of this sequence is a woman under 30 in good health and CMV-seropositive. Sequences were obtained from PBMCs. This chain links TRBV5-5 with TRBJ2-5; the D gene is possibly TRBD2 (6 bases). CDR3 coding DNA: TGTGCCAGCAGTTCCGGGGGCCAAGAGACCCAGTACTTC. Translation gives CASSSGGQETQYF. Complete variable domain (other parts from reference TRBV5-5 and TRBJ2-5): DAGVTQSPTHLIKTRGQQVTLRCSPISGHKSVSWYQQVLGQGPQFIFQYYEKEERGRGNFPDRFSARQFPNYSSELNVNALLLGDSALYLCASSSGGQETQYFGPGTRLLVL.